What follows is one T cell receptor beta chain and its context. The record originates from a study of blood T cell repertoires in COVID-19. Study-level information: There were acute and convalescent COVID-19 samples, and they came from the United States, Italy and Spain.

This CDR3 region has 16 residues. The V segment lost 6 bases and the J segment 1 base; nucleotides outside the gene matches: 5. Germline-derived CDR1 and CDR2 are SNHLY and FYNNEI. Libraries were prepared by immunoSEQ multiplex PCR; TCRdb keeps only in-frame clonotypes and omits some of them. The sample carries roughly 87,000 clones, roughly 76% recorded once. The chain uses TRBV2 and TRBJ1-3; 11 bases align to TRBD1. The sequenced sample was peripheral blood. This TCR was sampled from a woman between 45 and 60 years old with acute or convalescent COVID-19. In nucleotides, the CDR3 is TGTGCCAGCAGCAGGGACAGGGGGTTTTCTGGAAACACCATATATTTT. Its translation is CASSRDRGFSGNTIYF.